Presented here are 10 T cell receptor beta chains from one specimen sequenced in a study of CXCR3-negative and CXCR3-positive naive CD8 T cells. General study points: CXCR3-expressing naive cells carried TRB CDR3s more hydrophobic than those of CXCR3-negative naive cells.

Their target antigens are unknown. The authors made the TRB cDNA libraries by 5' RACE using UMI labels. TCRdb reworked the 5' RACE reads into one entry per CDR3 protein, no DNA. This listing includes over 95,000 distinct CDR3 sequences. Sequenced material: naive CXCR3+ CD8+ T cells from blood. Subset meaning: CD45RO-CCR7+CD27+CD95- naive CD8+ T cells expressing CXCR3 (TNR3+). These receptors all come from a human donor in good health. Some clones in this sample may be carry-over from other donors' samples.

The chain employs TRBV29-1 and TRBJ2-2; as DNA is missing, the TRBD2 call by TCRdb cannot be tested. Germline loops: CDR1 SQVTM, CDR2 ANQGSEA. The CDR3 has 12 residues. CDR3 amino acids: CSVLAEGGELFF.

The gene calls are TRBV2 and TRBJ2-1; TCRdb's D gene call, TRBD1, goes unchecked for lack of DNA. The germline CDR1 and CDR2 sequences are SNHLY and FYNNEI. The CDR3 runs 15 residues. CDR3 sequence reads: CASRGGQGVLNEQFF.

This chain connects TRBV7-8 to TRBJ2-5; the TRBD2 assignment by TCRdb is unverifiable without DNA. The CDR3 runs to 15 residues. Germline-derived CDR1 and CDR2 are SGHVS and FQNEAQ. The CDR3 protein is CASSAGGGFGETQYF.

The chain links TRBV7-9 to TRBJ2-7; TCRdb returns TRBD1, unconfirmable since there is no DNA. CDR1 is SEHNR and CDR2 is FQNEAQ in the germline V gene (reference sequence). The CDR3 length is 14 residues. CDR3 in amino acids: CASSPWDSSYEQYF.

The V gene is TRBV30, the J gene TRBJ1-2; TCRdb's D gene call, TRBD1, goes unchecked for lack of DNA. The V gene's germline CDR1 is GTSNPN and CDR2 SVGIG (reference sequence). The CDR3 length is 13 residues. The chain's CDR3 is CAWSESTGDGYTF. Variable domain in full (rest from reference TRBV30 and TRBJ1-2): SQTIHQWPATLVQPVGSPLSLECTVEGTSNPNLYWYRQAAGRGLQLLFYSVGIGQISSEVPQNLSASRPQDRQFILSSKKLLLSDSGFYLCAWSESTGDGYTFGSGTRLTVV.

The chain joins TRBV15 to TRBJ2-7; TCRdb outputs TRBD2, but without DNA this stays unchecked. CDR1 LNHNV and CDR2 YYDKDF come from the germline V gene (reference sequence). There are 13 residues in the CDR3. The CDR3 sequence is CATRFGGSHEQYF. The complete variable domain, with remaining parts taken from reference TRBV15 and TRBJ2-7, reads DAMVIQNPRYQVTQFGKPVTLSCSQTLNHNVMYWYQQKSSQAPKLLFHYYDKDFNNEADTPDNFQSRRPNTSFCFLDIRSPGLGDTAMYLCATRFGGSHEQYFGPGTRLTVT.

The chain is built from TRBV6-5 and TRBJ2-7; TCRdb's D call of TRBD1 is untestable without DNA. Germline V lookup: CDR1 MNHEY, CDR2 SVGAGI. This CDR3 is built from 14 residues. This CDR3 reads CASSDQTGSYEQYF.

V is TRBV5-1 and J is TRBJ2-7; TCRdb's D call, TRBD1, is unchecked because there is no DNA. CDR1 and CDR2 (germline): SGHRS, YFSETQ. This CDR3 has 16 residues. This CDR3 reads CASSAGQAYPTYEQYF. The variable domain in full, with the rest retrieved from reference TRBV5-1 and TRBJ2-7, is KAGVTQTPRYLIKTRGQQVTLSCSPISGHRSVSWYQQTPGQGLQFLFEYFSETQRNKGNFPGRFSGRQFSNSRSEMNVSTLELGDSALYLCASSAGQAYPTYEQYFGPGTRLTVT.

The rearrangement uses TRBV5-1 and TRBJ2-1; TCRdb lists TRBD2, though no DNA is available to test this call. The CDR3 has 15 residues. Germline V CDR1 and CDR2: SGHRS, YFSETQ. The CDR3 reads CASSLVEEGQDEQFF.

The chain combines TRBV6-5 with TRBJ2-1; there is no DNA to check the TCRdb D call of TRBD1. Germline V lookup: CDR1 MNHEY, CDR2 SVGAGI. The length of the CDR3 is 15 residues. The CDR3 reads CASSHRFGTVNEQFF.